This TCR beta chain stems from a study of neurological immune-mediated disorders. The time point denotes: longitudinal time-point 1 (baseline). TCRdb passed the 5' RACE reads through MiXCR, listing each CDR3 protein once. Here the sample spans tens of thousands of distinct CDR3 sequences, 10% to 13% being singletons. Germline loops: CDR1 LGHNA, CDR2 YNFKEQ. Trimming took off 0 bases at V and 0 bases at J, with 9 bases between the two ends. There are 15 residues in the CDR3. The material sequenced was PBMCs. The chain is built from TRBV4-2 and TRBJ2-7, with D unresolved. This clonotype was obtained from a man between 25 and 39 years old in good health. The CDR3 region is CASSQDQASSYEQYF. The CDR3 DNA follows: TGTGCCAGCAGCCAAGATCAGGCTAGCTCCTACGAGCAGTACTTC.